The 21 T cell receptor beta chains listed next were all sequenced from one sample in a study of T cell responses to AZD1222 COVID-19 vaccine. Sequenced by immunoSEQ multiplex PCR; TCRdb stores in-frame clones only, minus some. Among 40,000 to 65,000 clones, about 81% were seen once, and the ten largest hold 25% to 30%. The material sequenced was peripheral blood, taken on day 0 of AZD1222 vaccination. These receptor sequences come from an adult in good health.

The chain recombines TRBV29-1 with TRBJ1-1; 7 bases line up with TRBD1. The V segment lost 5 bases and the J segment 3 bases; nucleotides outside the gene matches: 0. Germline V gene sequence: CDR1 SQVTM, CDR2 ANQGSEA. The CDR3 runs 11 residues. CDR3 in DNA: TGCAGCGTTCAGGGGGACACTGAAGCTTTCTTT. Protein: CSVQGDTEAFF.

The chain employs TRBV5-1 and TRBJ2-7, with 16 bases that match TRBD2. The CDR3 spans 15 residues. Germline CDR1 is SGHRS and CDR2 is YFSETQ. V gave up 4 bases and J gave up 5 bases; unmatched junction bases: 3. CDR3 sequence: CASSGTSGRGHEQYF. Written as DNA, the CDR3 is TGCGCCAGCAGCGGGACTAGCGGGAGGGGCCACGAGCAGTACTTC.

V gene TRBV6-4 combines with J gene TRBJ2-1; D tentatively fits TRBD1 or TRBD2 (5 bases each). Germline CDR1 reads MRHNA; CDR2 reads SNTAGT. The CDR3 extends over 16 amino acids. V lost 6 bases, J lost 0 bases, and 15 bases lay in between. For the CDR3, the DNA is TGTGCCAGCAGGAGATTGGGGGATAGCTCCTACAATGAGCAGTTCTTC. It yields the protein CASRRLGDSSYNEQFF.

The rearrangement joins TRBV5-1 to TRBJ1-5; the match to TRBD1 covers 10 bases. Germline assignment: CDR1 SGHRS and CDR2 YFSETQ. V dropped 4 bases and J dropped 6; count of bases not matched to a gene: 10. The length of the CDR3 is 16 residues. DNA for the CDR3: TGCGCCAGCAGCCTCGAGGGGACAGGGGAAGGTCAGCCCCAGCATTTT. It is translated as CASSLEGTGEGQPQHF.

This chain connects TRBV4-3 to TRBJ2-2; 9 nucleotides agree with TRBD2. From germline, CDR1 is LGHNA and CDR2 YSLEER. The CDR3 has 17 residues. V was pared by 3 bases and J by 2 bases, with 7 bases of the junction left unmatched. Written as DNA, the CDR3 is TGCGCCAGCAGCCAGACTAGCGGCGGGGTAAACACCGGGGAGCTGTTTTTT. Amino acids: CASSQTSGGVNTGELFF.

This clone appeared once. The rearrangement joins TRBV5-1 to TRBJ2-7; 8 bases match TRBD2. Germline CDR1 SGHRS, CDR2 YFSETQ. The CDR3 spans 15 residues. The J segment lost 7 bases and the V segment lost 3 bases, leaving 12 bases of the junction unmatched. CDR3 residues: CASSSTGGGPREQYF. DNA of the CDR3: TGCGCCAGCAGCTCCACGGGGGGGGGCCCCAGGGAGCAGTACTTC.

The rearrangement links TRBV20-1 to TRBJ2-3; no clear D. Per germline, CDR1 DFQATT and CDR2 SNEGSKA (reference sequence). V was pared by 3 bases and J by 2 bases, with 12 bases between. The CDR3 is 14 amino acids. CDR3 in amino acids: CSASPSDSTDTQYF. In nucleotides, the CDR3 is TGCAGTGCTAGTCCCTCGGATTCCACAGATACGCAGTATTTT.

This chain connects TRBV27 to TRBJ1-5, with D perhaps TRBD1 (6 bases). V was clipped by 3 bases and J by 4 bases, with 10 bases between them. The germline gives CDR1 MNHEY, CDR2 SMNVEV (reference sequence). The CDR3 has 14 amino acids. This chain's CDR3 is CASSFVQGNQPQHF. The CDR3 DNA sequence: TGTGCCAGCAGTTTTGTCCAGGGGAATCAGCCCCAGCATTTT.

This chain connects TRBV7-8 to TRBJ2-1; 14 nucleotides agree with TRBD2. CDR1 and CDR2 from the germline V gene are SGHVS and FQNEAQ. This CDR3 is 17 amino acids long. J lost 4 bases, V lost 6 bases, and 8 bases had no gene match. The CDR3 here is CASSRSGTSGSYNEQFF. The CDR3 nucleotides read TGTGCCAGCAGTCGCAGCGGGACTAGCGGGAGTTACAATGAGCAGTTCTTC.

The J gene is TRBJ2-5, the V gene TRBV6-5; 11 bases agree with TRBD2. The CDR3 has 15 amino acids. CDR1 is MNHEY and CDR2 is SVGAGI in the germline V gene. Trimming cost V 7 bases and J 5 bases; bases outside gene matches: 9. The CDR3 protein is CASNPGLAVHETQYF. In DNA, the CDR3 is TGTGCCAGCAATCCGGGACTAGCGGTTCACGAGACCCAGTACTTC.

The chain combines TRBV6-6 with TRBJ1-2; D is uncertain. CDR3 length: 16 amino acids. Germline CDR1 and CDR2: MNHNY and SVGAGI (reference sequence). V was shortened by 2 bases and J by 7 bases, with 20 bases between the two germline ends. The CDR3 DNA is TGTGCCAGCAGTTACAGCGGTGGACGCAGAACGTTTGGCTACACCTTC. This translates into CASSYSGGRRTFGYTF.

The rearrangement uses TRBV6-2 or TRBV6-3 and TRBJ1-5, with 9 bases aligning to TRBD1. Germline CDR1 is MNHEY and CDR2 is SVGEGT. The V segment lost 6 bases and the J segment 4 bases; nucleotides outside the gene matches: 4. This CDR3 has 14 residues. The CDR3 is CASSRGQGNQPQHF. The CDR3 DNA is TGTGCCAGCAGCCGAGGACAGGGGAATCAGCCCCAGCATTTT.

This rearrangement joins TRBV3-1 (or the pseudogene TRBV3-2) to TRBJ1-5; 7 nucleotides agree with TRBD1. Per the germline V gene, CDR1 is LGHDT and CDR2 is YNNKEL (reference sequence). After removal of 3 bases from V and 6 bases from J, the junction contained 5 bases not matched to a gene. This CDR3 comprises 14 residues. CDR3 sequence reads: CASSQATGSQPQHF. The CDR3 DNA reads as TGTGCCAGCAGCCAGGCGACAGGGTCTCAGCCCCAGCATTTT.

A few counts support this clone. The same CDR3 can be traced to other DNA sequences in this sample. J is TRBJ1-1 and V is TRBV7-9; the D gene is possibly TRBD1 (5 bases). CDR3 length: 14 amino acids. V dropped 1 base and J dropped 5 bases, with 11 bases sitting between them. The germline V gene encodes CDR1 SEHNR and CDR2 FQNEAQ (reference sequence). The CDR3 nucleotides are TGTGCCAGCAGCTTAGAGGTCGGGGGGACTGAAGCTTTCTTT. This sequence encodes CASSLEVGGTEAFF. Looking up the rest from reference TRBV7-9 and TRBJ1-1 gives the full variable domain: DTGVSQNPRHKITKRGQNVTFRCDPISEHNRLYWYRQTLGQGPEFLTYFQNEAQLEKSRLLSDRFSAERPKGSFSTLEIQRTEQGDSAMYLCASSLEVGGTEAFFGQGTRLTVV.

This clone was observed once. V and J are TRBV4-2 and TRBJ1-2; 7 positions agree with TRBD1. Germline trimming cut 1 base from V and 4 bases from J; bases unmatched to any gene: 3. The CDR3 runs 14 residues. Germline loops: CDR1 LGHNA, CDR2 YNFKEQ. DNA for the CDR3: TGTGCCAGCAGCCAAGCGACAGGGTCCTATGGCTACACCTTC. This translates into CASSQATGSYGYTF.

The V gene is TRBV18, the J gene TRBJ1-2, with D possibly matching TRBD1 (6 bases). Trimming shortened V by 3 bases and J by 5 bases, and 16 bases separated the two germline ends. Germline V CDR1 and CDR2: KGHSH, LQKENI. There are 15 residues in the CDR3. The CDR3 region is CASSPSAGRGYGYTF. The CDR3, as DNA: TGTGCCAGCTCACCTTCGGCAGGGAGGGGGTATGGCTACACCTTC.

The chain employs TRBV24-1 and TRBJ1-5; D not resolved. V gave up 3 bases and J gave up 0 bases, with 5 bases separating them. The CDR3 sequence is 14 residues long. The germline V gene encodes CDR1 KGHDR and CDR2 SFDVKD. This CDR3 is CATSDTVSNQPQHF. CDR3 nucleotide sequence: TGTGCCACCAGTGATACAGTTAGCAATCAGCCCCAGCATTTT.

This clone came up a few times. The chain couples TRBV3-1 (or the pseudogene TRBV3-2) to TRBJ1-2; 9 nucleotides agree with TRBD1. In germline, CDR1 is LGHDT, CDR2 YNNKEL (reference sequence). V trimming: 6 bases; J trimming: 4 bases; junction bases outside the gene matches: 6. The CDR3 is made up of 14 amino acids. The CDR3 DNA reads TGTGCCAGCAGGACGGGACAGGGAGGCTATGGCTACACCTTC. Its protein product is CASRTGQGGYGYTF.

This clone was counted a single time. The gene calls are TRBV28 and TRBJ2-1; 8 bases are shared with TRBD2. This CDR3 is 15 amino acids long. Germline CDR1 and CDR2: MDHEN and SYDVKM. J lost 8 bases, V lost 6 bases, and 12 bases had no gene match. The CDR3 spells CASRTGGSGSYEQFF. Written as DNA, the CDR3 is TGTGCCAGCAGGACCGGAGGGAGCGGGAGTTATGAGCAGTTCTTC.

The chain links TRBV4-2 to TRBJ1-2, with 7 bases aligning to TRBD1. This CDR3 is 16 amino acids long. Germline CDR1 LGHNA, CDR2 YNFKEQ. The V gene end was trimmed by 0 bases and the J gene end by 5 bases; junction bases not matched to a gene: 9. This CDR3 reads CASSQERTGPAYGYTF. The CDR3 region has the DNA TGTGCCAGCAGCCAAGAGAGGACAGGACCCGCGTATGGCTACACCTTC.

As regards this clone: Other nucleotide sequences from this sample produce the same CDR3. The J gene is TRBJ1-1, the V gene TRBV19, with 7 bases aligning to TRBD1. J gave up 1 base and V 2 bases, and 1 base lay outside the gene matches. The CDR3 contains 14 residues. CDR1 and CDR2 from the germline V gene are LNHDA and SQIVND (reference sequence). The DNA for the CDR3 is TGTGCCAGTAGTATAAGGGGGCCGAACACTGAAGCTTTCTTT. This sequence encodes CASSIRGPNTEAFF.